These T cell receptor beta chains were read from a single sample in a study of T cells in Graves' hyperthyroidism and ophthalmopathy. TCRdb reprocessed the multiplex PCR reads via MiXCR and lists one record per CDR3 protein. The table has about 95,000 distinct CDR3 sequences, 35% to 50% seen once. The source material was peripheral blood or thyroid tissue (not recorded which). The receptors derive from a young woman with Graves' hyperthyroidism. The CDR3 runs from the conserved cysteine through the conserved F or W. The order of the fields is V gene, CDR3 length, CDR3 protein.

v_call: TRBV29-1; cdr3_length: 16; cdr3_aa: CSVEFFGRGGANVLTF
v_call: TRBV30; cdr3_length: 15; cdr3_aa: CAWSVIGGHRGGYTF
v_call: TRBV24-1; cdr3_length: 15; cdr3_aa: CATRLSGEGSYEQYF
v_call: TRBV29-1; cdr3_length: 15; cdr3_aa: CSVGGQTERNTEAFF
v_call: TRBV2; cdr3_length: 16; cdr3_aa: CASSEALLGNNQPQYF
v_call: TRBV28; cdr3_length: 15; cdr3_aa: CASSLSTVYNSPLHF
v_call: TRBV28; cdr3_length: 14; cdr3_aa: CASSTQGVVGGYTF
v_call: TRBV15; cdr3_length: 17; cdr3_aa: CATSRSQSYRNTDTQYF
v_call: TRBV7-2; cdr3_length: 14; cdr3_aa: CASSRGLITYEQYF
v_call: TRBV12-3/TRBV12-4; cdr3_length: 16; cdr3_aa: CASSRSGRLNTGELFF
v_call: TRBV19; cdr3_length: 15; cdr3_aa: CASSIDEGTNQPQHF
v_call: TRBV20-1; cdr3_length: 12; cdr3_aa: CSAFTGGTEAFF
v_call: TRBV29-1; cdr3_length: 13; cdr3_aa: CSVFGANTGELFF
v_call: TRBV7-8; cdr3_length: 13; cdr3_aa: CASPGAASGELFF
v_call: TRBV7-9; cdr3_length: 12; cdr3_aa: CASSKPPYEQYF
v_call: TRBV28; cdr3_length: 17; cdr3_aa: CASSEPGTGGVGTEAFF
v_call: TRBV12-3/TRBV12-4; cdr3_length: 13; cdr3_aa: CASTVSTGRGQYF
v_call: TRBV4-1; cdr3_length: 16; cdr3_aa: CASSQDSREGNQPQHF
v_call: TRBV10-2; cdr3_length: 12; cdr3_aa: CASSESALEQYF
v_call: TRBV12-3/TRBV12-4; cdr3_length: 16; cdr3_aa: CASSRGAVGSGNTIYF
v_call: TRBV4-1; cdr3_length: 16; cdr3_aa: CASSQDSRVRGYGYTF
v_call: TRBV5-1; cdr3_length: 15; cdr3_aa: CASSLVAGQNYGYTF
v_call: TRBV2; cdr3_length: 15; cdr3_aa: CASSSGGRSTDTQYF
v_call: TRBV20-1; cdr3_length: 16; cdr3_aa: CSVVYRAIGTTYKQHF
v_call: TRBV2; cdr3_length: 12; cdr3_aa: CASNGQGHGYTF
v_call: TRBV24-1; cdr3_length: 15; cdr3_aa: CATKERRLYTDTQYF
v_call: TRBV20-1; cdr3_length: 14; cdr3_aa: CSASSGQGDYGYTF